This is a list of T cell receptor beta chains from one sample in a study of shared clonotypes between healthy human individuals. TCRdb's copy holds only in-frame clones and misses some; the assay was immunoSEQ multiplex PCR. The sample comprises about 670,000 clones, less than 80% of which are singletons, and 1.5% to 2% rests with the top ten. The specimen was memory CD4+ T cells sorted from blood. Every receptor here comes from a woman aged 25 to 39 in good health. CDR3s include the opening cysteine and the closing phenylalanine or tryptophan. D genes are given only for firm matches. The listing skips clone size in some rows; elsewhere it reads once, few, many or a size class.

DNA: TGTGCCAGCAGCTTAGGGCGGGAGCGCTCCTACAATGAGCAGTTCTTC
CDR3: CASSLGRERSYNEQFF
D: TRBD2
J: TRBJ2-1
size: -
V: TRBV7-9
length: 16

DNA: TGTGCCAGCAGCCCTAGTAGTACAGGGCTCACTGAAGCTTTCTTT
CDR3: CASSPSSTGLTEAFF
D: -
J: TRBJ1-1
size: few
V: TRBV9
length: 15

DNA: TGTGCCAGCAGCGTAAGACTAGCGGGAGCGGGTAATGAGCAGTTCTTC
CDR3: CASSVRLAGAGNEQFF
D: TRBD2
J: TRBJ2-1
size: many
V: TRBV9
length: 16

DNA: TGCGCCAGCAGCCAACCTGGCTACACCTTC
CDR3: CASSQPGYTF
D: -
J: TRBJ1-2
size: -
V: TRBV4-3
length: 10

DNA: TGCGCCAGCAGCTCGGACTCCTACGAGCAGTACTTC
CDR3: CASSSDSYEQYF
D: -
J: TRBJ2-7
size: -
V: TRBV5-1
length: 12

DNA: TGTGCCTGGAGTACTGCATACTATGGCTACACCTTC
CDR3: CAWSTAYYGYTF
D: -
J: TRBJ1-2
size: -
V: TRBV30
length: 12

DNA: TGTGCCAGCAGTTTTGGGCAGGGCAATCTTCAGCCCCAGCATTTT
CDR3: CASSFGQGNLQPQHF
D: -
J: TRBJ1-5
size: -
V: TRBV28
length: 15

DNA: TGTGCCAGTTCGGGGGGTTTCCAAGAGACCCAGTACTTC
CDR3: CASSGGFQETQYF
D: TRBD2
J: TRBJ2-5
size: -
V: TRBV19
length: 13

DNA: TGTGCCAGCAGCTTGTCCGGGACTAGCGGCAATGAGCAGTTCTTC
CDR3: CASSLSGTSGNEQFF
D: TRBD2
J: TRBJ2-1
size: -
V: TRBV7-2
length: 15

DNA: TGTGCCTGGAGTGTAAAAAGGGGACTAGCGGGAGGCCCGAACACCGGGGAGCTGTTTTTT
CDR3: CAWSVKRGLAGGPNTGELFF
D: TRBD2
J: TRBJ2-2
size: -
V: TRBV30
length: 20

DNA: TGTGCCAGCACCCGATACACTGAAGCTTTCTTT
CDR3: CASTRYTEAFF
D: -
J: TRBJ1-1
size: -
V: TRBV28
length: 11

DNA: TGCGCCAGCAGCTCATATACAGGGGGTCCAACAGATACGCAGTATTTT
CDR3: CASSSYTGGPTDTQYF
D: TRBD1
J: TRBJ2-3
size: -
V: TRBV5-1
length: 16

DNA: TGTGCCAGCAGGAGGGACATCCGAATCAATCAGCCCCAGCATTTT
CDR3: CASRRDIRINQPQHF
D: -
J: TRBJ1-5
size: -
V: TRBV6-5
length: 15

DNA: TGTGCCAGCAGCCTTGACAGGGTACCCACGAGGGAGCAGTTCTTC
CDR3: CASSLDRVPTREQFF
D: TRBD1
J: TRBJ2-1
size: -
V: TRBV28
length: 15

DNA: TGTGCCTGGAGTGGGGGCCCCAATCAGCCCCAGCATTTT
CDR3: CAWSGGPNQPQHF
D: -
J: TRBJ1-5
size: -
V: TRBV30
length: 13

DNA: TGTGCCAGCAGTGATCAGCTAGCTTACAATGAGCAGTTCTTC
CDR3: CASSDQLAYNEQFF
D: -
J: TRBJ2-1
size: -
V: TRBV2
length: 14

DNA: TGTGCCAGCAGCTACAGGGTTGCAGGAGATACGCAGTATTTT
CDR3: CASSYRVAGDTQYF
D: -
J: TRBJ2-3
size: many
V: TRBV11-2
length: 14

DNA: TGTGCCAGCAGTTACACTAGCGGGAGAGGAGAGACCCAGTACTTC
CDR3: CASSYTSGRGETQYF
D: TRBD2
J: TRBJ2-5
size: -
V: TRBV5-4
length: 15

DNA: TGCGCCAGCAGCTCAAGCGCCCGGAACACCGGGGAGCTGTTTTTT
CDR3: CASSSSARNTGELFF
D: -
J: TRBJ2-2
size: -
V: TRBV5-1
length: 15

DNA: TGTGCCAGTAGACAGGTAAAGGGCACAGATACGCAGTATTTT
CDR3: CASRQVKGTDTQYF
D: -
J: TRBJ2-3
size: -
V: TRBV19
length: 14

DNA: TGTGCCAGCAGCTTAGTAGCGGGAGGTACTTACGAGCAGTACTTC
CDR3: CASSLVAGGTYEQYF
D: TRBD2
J: TRBJ2-7
size: many
V: TRBV7-2
length: 15

DNA: TGTGCCAGCTCACCAACCCAGACTAGCGGATCCGGGGAGCTGTTTTTT
CDR3: CASSPTQTSGSGELFF
D: TRBD2
J: TRBJ2-2
size: -
V: TRBV18
length: 16

DNA: TGTGCCAGTATGGCTAGCGGGAGTCTCCAGACCCAGTACTTC
CDR3: CASMASGSLQTQYF
D: TRBD2
J: TRBJ2-5
size: -
V: TRBV19
length: 14

DNA: TGTGCCAGCAGCTTAGGGGGTGTAAACTATGGCTACACCTTC
CDR3: CASSLGGVNYGYTF
D: -
J: TRBJ1-2
size: -
V: TRBV7-9
length: 14

DNA: TGTGCCAGCAGTGAAGTAGGAGGGCAGGGAGGCGAGACCCAGTACTTC
CDR3: CASSEVGGQGGETQYF
D: -
J: TRBJ2-5
size: -
V: TRBV6-1
length: 16

DNA: TGTGCCAGCAGCGCGGGGGGACTCCTGAAGGGCGGGGAGCTGTTTTTT
CDR3: CASSAGGLLKGGELFF
D: TRBD2
J: TRBJ2-2
size: -
V: TRBV9
length: 16

DNA: TGTGCCAGCAGCTTACAACTAGCGGGAAACACCGGGGAGCTGTTTTTT
CDR3: CASSLQLAGNTGELFF
D: TRBD2
J: TRBJ2-2
size: few
V: TRBV7-2
length: 16

DNA: TGTGCCTGGAGTCCAGGGAGTACGGGCAATCAGCCCCAGCATTTT
CDR3: CAWSPGSTGNQPQHF
D: -
J: TRBJ1-5
size: -
V: TRBV30
length: 15

DNA: TGTGCCAGCACGTACGAGCGGGCAACCTACAATGAGCAGTTCTTC
CDR3: CASTYERATYNEQFF
D: -
J: TRBJ2-1
size: -
V: TRBV6-1
length: 15